A single T cell receptor (beta chain) is shown here with its context. Its antigen remains unidentified. The germline V gene has CDR1 ENHRY and CDR2 SYGVKD. CDR3 length equals 15 residues. Researchers used around 3,400 ng of total RNA for each TCR library. cDNA for each sample came from eight separate reactions. TCRdb processed the 5' RACE reads again and assigns one entry to each CDR3 protein, with no DNA. This sample's clone table lists about 160,000 distinct CDR3 sequences. The data stem from a study of monozygotic twins with inflammatory bowel disease. General study points: IBD patients displayed reduced TCRbeta diversity (inverse Simpson) when set against healthy co-twins. Repertoire similarity was not found to differ between concordant and discordant twins, possibly from limited power.

This chain connects TRBV10-3 to TRBJ1-1. This receptor was taken from a human donor with ulcerative colitis or Crohn's disease, or a healthy co-twin of an affected twin (not recorded which). Sequencing was carried out using blood. The CDR3 here is CAISEGTSKVPEAFF.